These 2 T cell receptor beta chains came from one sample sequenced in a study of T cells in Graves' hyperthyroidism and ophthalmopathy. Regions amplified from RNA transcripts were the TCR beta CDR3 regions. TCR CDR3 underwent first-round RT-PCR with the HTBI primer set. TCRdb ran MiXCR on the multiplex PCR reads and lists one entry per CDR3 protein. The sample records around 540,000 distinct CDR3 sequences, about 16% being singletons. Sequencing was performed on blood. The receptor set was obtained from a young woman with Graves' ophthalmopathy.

CDR3 sequence (DNA): TGCAGTGCTGCCCCCGGGGGAGAGGATACGCAGTATTTT. Amino acid sequence: CSAAPGGEDTQYF. J is TRBJ2-3 and V is TRBV20-1, with a tentative D call TRBD2 (6 bases). The CDR3 length is 13 residues. CDR1 DFQATT and CDR2 SNEGSKA come from the germline V gene (reference sequence). V lost 5 bases and J 6 bases, leaving 15 bases between the germline ends.

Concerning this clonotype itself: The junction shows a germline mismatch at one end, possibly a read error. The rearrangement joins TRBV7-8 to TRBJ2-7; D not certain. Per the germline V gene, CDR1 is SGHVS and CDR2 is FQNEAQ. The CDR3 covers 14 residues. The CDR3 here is CVSSLVGYGYEQYF. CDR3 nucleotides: TGTGTCAGCAGCTTAGTGGGGTATGGATACGAGCAGTACTTC.